Following are 9 T cell receptor beta chains from one sample sequenced in a study of identical twins. One entry per CDR3 protein results from TCRdb running MiXCR on the 5' RACE reads. Of about 690,000 distinct CDR3 sequences detected, over 20% appear once; the ten largest clones hold 4% to 4.5%. The same data also contributed to another study, on T cells expressing NK-cell markers.

Sequences were obtained from PBMCs. These receptor sequences come from a woman aged 18-30 years in good health.

The rearrangement joins TRBV15 to TRBJ2-3; D is unresolved. This CDR3 has 14 amino acids. Trimming stripped 1 base from V and 6 bases from J, with 11 bases between. Germline V gives CDR1 LNHNV, CDR2 YYDKDF (reference sequence). In DNA form, the CDR3 reads TGTGCCACCAGCAGAGTTATAGGCTCCGATACGCAGTATTTT. Its protein product is CATSRVIGSDTQYF.

The chain couples TRBV7-8 to TRBJ2-3, with D uncertain. The CDR3 runs to 16 residues. Germline V gene lookup returns CDR1 SGHVS and CDR2 FQNEAQ. The V and J ends lost 8 bases and 7 bases respectively, with 25 bases between them. CDR3 sequence (DNA): TGTGCCAGCGAGAGTGGCGCCCGCGGTTATAAATATACGCAGTATTTT. Amino acids: CASESGARGYKYTQYF.

Ten or more counts support this clonotype. V gene TRBV24-1 combines with J gene TRBJ2-2, with a tentative D call TRBD2 (6 bases). Germline V CDR1 and CDR2: KGHDR, SFDVKD. V was cut by 5 bases and J by 3 bases, with 15 bases left in between. The CDR3 sequence is 16 residues long. The CDR3 region has the DNA TGTGCCACCAGTGCTAAAGGAGGGCCGCACACCGGGGAGCTGTTTTTT. As protein: CATSAKGGPHTGELFF.

This clonotype was detected a few times. The chain combines TRBV4-3 with TRBJ2-3, with no clear D. Germline V CDR1 and CDR2: LGHNA, YSLEER. Trimming cost V 0 bases and J 2 bases, with 3 bases left between them. This CDR3 comprises 13 residues. Here the CDR3 reads CASSQDFTDTQYF. In DNA, the CDR3 is TGCGCCAGCAGCCAAGATTTCACAGATACGCAGTATTTT.

This clonotype was counted only a few times. The V call is TRBV6-1, the J call TRBJ2-3; 12 bases line up with TRBD2. The CDR3 covers 15 residues. In germline, CDR1 is MNHNS, CDR2 SASEGT. J lost 5 bases, V lost 9 bases, and 9 bases had no gene match. For the CDR3, the DNA is TGTGCCAGTTCCGGCGGACTAGCGGGGAAAGATACGCAGTATTTT. Its translation is CASSGGLAGKDTQYF.

This chain joins TRBV10-3 and TRBJ2-2, with TRBD2 identical over 7 bases. This CDR3 has 12 amino acids. The trim removed 11 bases at V and 6 bases at J, leaving 6 bases unmatched. CDR1 is ENHRY, CDR2 SYGVKD, per germline. CDR3 in amino acids: CAAREGSGELFF. The CDR3 DNA is TGTGCCGCCAGGGAGGGGTCCGGGGAGCTGTTTTTT.

This clonotype appeared a few times. The chain carries TRBV9 and TRBJ2-1; TRBD2 is a possible D gene (5 bases). V was clipped by 0 bases and J by 1 base, with 8 bases between them. Germline CDR1 reads SGDLS; CDR2 reads YYNGEE. This CDR3 spans 15 amino acids. The chain's CDR3 is CASSVAGLSYNEQFF. In DNA, the CDR3 is TGTGCCAGCAGCGTAGCGGGGTTGTCCTACAATGAGCAGTTCTTC.

In its sample, this clonotype was seen many times. V gene TRBV29-1 combines with J gene TRBJ2-1, with 11 bases lining up with TRBD2. Germline V gives CDR1 SQVTM, CDR2 ANQGSEA. CDR3 length: 14 amino acids. The V gene end was trimmed by 7 bases and the J gene end by 4 bases; junction bases not matched to a gene: 6. The CDR3 DNA reads TGCAGCGGGACCGGGACTAGCGGTTACAATGAGCAGTTCTTC. This encodes CSGTGTSGYNEQFF.

The table lists this clonotype with a few counts. CDR3 residues: CSVGVMAGGGNEQFF. CDR3 coding DNA: TGCAGCGTTGGGGTAATGGCGGGAGGTGGCAATGAGCAGTTCTTC. The V call is TRBV29-1, the J call TRBJ2-1; TRBD2 agrees at 8 bases. Trimming at V came to 4 bases and at J to 6 bases, leaving 11 bases not matched to a gene. This CDR3 region has 15 residues. Germline CDR1 reads SQVTM; CDR2 reads ANQGSEA.